The rows below give T cell receptor beta chains drawn from one sample of a study of early T cells in non-severe SARS-CoV-2 infection. MiXCR, applied by TCRdb to the 5' RACE reads, yields one record per CDR3 protein. The sample carries tens of thousands of distinct CDR3 sequences, roughly 13% recorded once. The specimen sequenced was whole blood. Every receptor here comes from an adult who was a healthcare worker with PCR-confirmed SARS-CoV-2 infection or an uninfected control (not recorded which). CDR3s include the opening cysteine and the closing phenylalanine or tryptophan. The D gene is left open where the match is weak.

TRBD2 TRBV2 CASSQGLDSAEQYF
. TRBV5-1 CASSLEGSRNQPQHF
. TRBV20-1 CSASQVNEQFF
TRBD2 TRBV7-3 CASSLKREINEQFF
. TRBV11-3 CASSHSLDSLDTQYF
TRBD1 TRBV7-3 CASSRDRVNTEAFF
TRBD2 TRBV7-7 CASSLVLTSGSETQYF
. TRBV7-6 CASSLRNPYEQYF
. TRBV11-2 CASSFHGDGRGYNEQFF
. TRBV12-3/TRBV12-4 CASSLSGVGQPQHF
TRBD2 TRBV10-2 CASSFNAGGRGGTDTQYF
. TRBV29-1 CSVEDLPHAAYQETQYF
. TRBV4-1 CASSQGPLIYGYTF
. TRBV30 CAWTSKTDMNTEAFF
. TRBV3-1 CASSQIYNSPLHF
. TRBV4-1 CASSQDPQPPLSSGNTIYF
. TRBV29-1 CSVAGPPVSTDTQYF
TRBD1 TRBV11-2 CASSLSGQGYQETQYF
. TRBV20-1 CSARVRAVWNTEAFF
TRBD2 TRBV10-1 CASGAGGGYNEQFF
. TRBV6-5 CASSQRTGPFNGYTF
TRBD1 TRBV7-2 CASSRDSTGELFF
TRBD2 TRBV20-1 CSARLAGGPHGELFF
. TRBV12-3/TRBV12-4 CASIPGTLNYGYTF
TRBD2 TRBV6-2/TRBV6-3 CASGLLAGNEQYF
TRBD1 TRBV30 CAWSAGGNTEAFF
TRBD2 TRBV7-9 CASSSTSRSSYEQYF
. TRBV7-8 CASSLDPVRTGELFF
. TRBV24-1 CATSDRESPKAFF
TRBD1 TRBV10-3 CAISVPGQGASYEQYF
. TRBV12-5 CASGVGANTEAFF
TRBD1 TRBV5-1 CASSGLTGGYGNEQYF
TRBD1 TRBV5-4 CASSYGTGVADTQYF
. TRBV18 CASSPRPTPGTRNTGELFF
. TRBV7-9 CASSFPPIGYEQYF
TRBD1 TRBV10-3 CAISESTTGYGDTQYF
. TRBV2 CASSGLVVYNEQFF
TRBD2 TRBV5-1 CASSSRGSLNSYEQYF
TRBD1 TRBV20-1 CSAGGQGVNSPLHF
TRBD2 TRBV6-5 CASSGPSGGVTDTQYF
. TRBV21-1 CASSKGLAVIYNEQFF
. TRBV11-2 CASSPRQSSYNEQFF
. TRBV7-9 CASSSGPGDSGNTIYF
. TRBV7-3 CASSLRDQETQYF
TRBD2 TRBV12-3/TRBV12-4 CASSFLAGSLQETQYF
TRBD2 TRBV29-1 CSAMGGNSLNEQFF
. TRBV12-3/TRBV12-4 CASRRKGGSYNEQFF
. TRBV11-2 CASSFRDPSYNEQFF
TRBD1 TRBV10-2 CASGGTGDEQYF
. TRBV19 CASSIIGGNTEAFF
. TRBV7-9 CASSLGGTGSPLHF
TRBD1 TRBV11-1 CASSLRGQTIQETQYF
. TRBV5-1 CASSPFDRNGNTIYF
. TRBV6-1 CASSVPRTDPDAFF
. TRBV6-6 CASSQGEGFQPQHF
TRBD2 TRBV7-9 CASSFTAGGFGEQFF
. TRBV5-6 CASSLAKGVATYNEQFF